This TCR beta chain was observed in a study of blood T cell repertoires in COVID-19 (dated by TCRdb to the early 2020s). Regarding the complete study: Collaborator samples came from the United States, Italy and Spain and covered acute and convalescent phases of COVID-19. The prospective study material was composed of cDNA or gDNA derived from T cells, B-cell-depleted T cells, or PBMCs. The dataset comprised deeply sampled blood TCRbeta repertoires from subjects exposed to, actively infected with, or recovered from COVID-19. A freely available public database, intended as a resource for researchers studying the immune response to SARS-CoV-2, is where the repertoires were released. The samples were drawn from the first 160 participants of the ongoing ImmuneRACE study and from about 1,200 subjects provided by 6 global collaborators. The sample metadata nearly always contained a de-identified subject ID, COVID-19 status, age in years and sex. HLA class I and class II types, where available, came from metadata supplied by the sample provider rather than from assay-based typing. Points the paper makes about the study in general: The amount of clinical and demographic metadata varied by source and participant and was provided uncurated.

The immunoSEQ Assay, a bias-controlled multiplex PCR, was used to amplify TCRbeta CDR3 regions from genomic DNA. As for the authors' bioinformatics: The number of nucleated cells in each sample was estimated by amplification of reference gene primers within the assay. To quantify the absolute abundance of each unique TCRbeta CDR3 rearrangement, sequence reads were collapsed and filtered. Productive Simpson clonality was computed per sample as the square root of Simpson's diversity index over productive rearrangements. The table comes from immuneACCESS by way of TCRdb, which keeps in-frame sequences with V and J called. Part of the clones is missing from these tables; in studies checked, under half for an unresolved V gene and the rest for unknown reasons. V, J and clone size reflect that table, while D and trimming were determined from the DNA. In all, the sample holds about 220,000 clones, and 75% to 90% of those were seen once. The ten largest account for 2.5% to 3.5% of the sample.

Trimmed from V: 3 bases; trimmed from J: 2 bases; junction bases lacking a gene match: 5. The CDR3 runs 15 amino acids, cysteine and phenylalanine included. Only the CDR3 part of the read is kept: 45 bases, read in frame from the first base. Via the germline V gene (reference sequence), CDR1 is SGHNT and CDR2 YYREEE. Another Seattle source contributed samples from volunteer blood donors who had recovered from COVID-19. Collaborating institutions collected whole blood in K2EDTA tubes following their own protocols. For TCRbeta analysis, collaborators shipped samples in one of three forms: frozen whole blood, isolated PBMCs, or DNA extracted from either of those sample types. Details on this clone: Its antigen is still unknown. No much larger clonotype is one base removed from it; base qualities were not supplied.

In this chain, TRBV5-4 is recombined with TRBJ2-5, with 9 central nucleotides matching TRBD1. Sequenced material: peripheral blood. The TCR sequence derives from a woman aged 25-40 years who had recovered from COVID-19. The DNA reads as follows: TGTGCCAGCAGCTATGGACAGGGGCGACAAGAGACCCAGTACTTC. Its translation is CASSYGQGRQETQYF.